This T cell receptor (beta chain) emerged from a study of T cells in Graves' hyperthyroidism and ophthalmopathy. V shed 6 bases and J 3 bases; nucleotides not matched to a gene: 11. The CDR3 totals 16 residues. Germline assignment: CDR1 SQVTM and CDR2 ANQGSEA. Researchers took RNA transcripts and amplified the TCR beta CDR3 regions from them. With the HTBI primer set, the TCR CDR3 went through a first round of RT-PCR. MiXCR, run by TCRdb on the multiplex PCR reads, gives a single entry per CDR3 protein. The sample contains roughly 740,000 distinct CDR3 sequences, about a sixth of which appear only once.

This chain joins TRBV29-1 and TRBJ1-2; 12 bases align to TRBD1. The receptor was derived from a man younger than 35 with Graves' hyperthyroidism. Sequencing input: blood. CDR3 amino acids: CSVAGTGGAYDYGYTF. For the CDR3, the DNA is TGCAGCGTGGCCGGGACAGGGGGCGCTTATGACTATGGCTACACCTTC. Full variable domain (remainder filled in from reference TRBV29-1 and TRBJ1-2): SAVISQKPSRDICQRGTSLTIQCQVDSQVTMMFWYRQQPGQSLTLIATANQGSEATYESGFVIDKFPISRPNLTFSTLTVSNMSPEDSSIYLCSVAGTGGAYDYGYTFGSGTRLTVV.